This entry lists 25 T cell receptor beta chains sequenced from one sample in a study of CD8+ T cells in alopecia areata. Specified treatment: oral pan-JAK inhibitor, 5-10 mg twice daily. TCR sequencing used cDNA made by reverse transcription of extracted RNA. The protocol was immunoSEQ multiplex PCR, while the TCRdb copy is restricted to in-frame clones and leaves out a portion. This sample has 150,000 to 200,000 clones, with roughly 60% found just once. This specimen consisted of CD4+ T cells sorted from blood, obtained at roughly week 49, from a patient treated with tofacitinib. These receptors were collected from a human donor with alopecia areata.

J is TRBJ1-1 and V is TRBV29-1; the match to TRBD1 covers 10 bases. The CDR3 contains 15 residues. Per the germline V gene, CDR1 is SQVTM and CDR2 is ANQGSEA. V shed 2 bases, J shed 4 bases, and the junction held 7 bases outside the gene matches. The CDR3 spells CSVEPRQGALTEAFF. The CDR3 region has the DNA TGCAGCGTTGAACCCAGACAGGGGGCCCTCACTGAAGCTTTCTTT.

This chain links TRBV14 with TRBJ2-2, with D uncertain. This CDR3 has 13 amino acids. Germline V gene data show CDR1 as SGHDN and CDR2 as FVKESK. V was clipped by 1 base and J by 4 bases, with 4 bases between them. CDR3 residues: CASSQVVTGELFF. CDR3 sequence (DNA): TGTGCCAGCAGCCAAGTAGTCACCGGGGAGCTGTTTTTT.

The chain couples TRBV29-1 to TRBJ2-7; D is perhaps TRBD2 (5 bases). V lost 1 base to trimming and J lost 3 bases, with 19 bases between them. CDR1 SQVTM and CDR2 ANQGSEA come from the germline V gene. CDR3 length: 16 amino acids. The CDR3 protein is CSVEGGEEDEGYEQYF. As DNA, the CDR3 is TGCAGCGTTGAAGGGGGAGAGGAGGACGAGGGCTACGAGCAGTACTTC.

The rearrangement links TRBV15 to TRBJ2-3; a weak D match, TRBD2 (6 bases). Germline CDR1 and CDR2: LNHNV and YYDKDF (reference sequence). The CDR3 contains 13 residues. The V end was cut by 4 bases, the J end by 6 bases, with 11 bases between. Here the CDR3 DNA reads TGTGCCACCAGCAAGGTTCGGGAGGATACGCAGTATTTT. Amino acid sequence: CATSKVREDTQYF.

The rearrangement uses TRBV5-1 and TRBJ1-2; D might be TRBD1 (5 bases). Germline V gene data show CDR1 as SGHRS and CDR2 as YFSETQ. Trimming removed 0 bases from V and 8 bases from J, with 14 bases in between. This CDR3 spans 14 amino acids. The CDR3 DNA reads as TGCGCCAGCAGCTTGGAGAACAGGTCCGGGGGCTACACCTTC. Encoded protein: CASSLENRSGGYTF.

The chain carries TRBV6-5 and TRBJ1-6; D is possibly TRBD1 (5 bases). CDR1 and CDR2 (germline): MNHEY, SVGAGI. The CDR3 covers 15 residues. Trimming cost V 4 bases and J 6 bases, with 13 bases left between them. The CDR3 DNA follows: TGTGCCAGCAGTTCCCAGCCGGGGCTTAATTCACCCCTCCACTTT. Its translation: CASSSQPGLNSPLHF.

The sample holds many counts of this clone. At the DNA level, this CDR3 is encoded by other sequences in the same sample as well. CDR3 DNA sequence: TGTGCCAGTAGTAACCGGGAACTGAATTCACCCCTCCACTTT. Residues: CASSNRELNSPLHF. J is TRBJ1-6 and V is TRBV19; D not resolved. The V gene's germline CDR1 is LNHDA and CDR2 SQIVND (reference sequence). The ends were cut back, 4 bases at V and 7 bases at J, with 11 bases in the middle. This CDR3 region has 14 residues.

The CDR3 region is CASSLSKGVRDQPQHF. CDR3 DNA: TGCGCCAGCAGCTTGAGTAAAGGGGTGAGGGATCAGCCCCAGCATTTT. The chain is built from TRBV5-1 and TRBJ1-5; D is possibly TRBD1 (5 bases). The CDR3 extends over 16 amino acids. Germline CDR1 reads SGHRS; CDR2 reads YFSETQ. V lost 1 base and J lost 5, with 16 bases in between.

This clone was observed a handful of times. V usage is TRBV6-6 and J usage is TRBJ1-6, with unresolved D. The V end was cut by 4 bases, the J end by 7 bases, with 2 bases between. In germline, CDR1 is MNHNY, CDR2 SVGAGI (reference sequence). The CDR3 is made up of 11 amino acids. CDR3 DNA: TGTGCCAGCAGTTTGAATTCACCCCTCCACTTT. It specifies CASSLNSPLHF.

The V gene is TRBV4-1, the J gene TRBJ2-7; 8 nucleotides align to TRBD1. The CDR3 contains 16 residues. V gave up 5 bases and J gave up 1 base; unmatched junction bases: 10. Per the germline V gene, CDR1 is MGHRA and CDR2 is YSYEKL. CDR3 in amino acids: CASSGTRGQGSYEQYF. DNA for the CDR3: TGCGCCAGCAGCGGAACCCGAGGACAGGGTTCCTACGAGCAGTACTTC.

The chain is built from TRBV29-1 and TRBJ1-1; the D is unclear. The germline V gene encodes CDR1 SQVTM and CDR2 ANQGSEA. The CDR3 has 13 amino acids. V was clipped by 2 bases and J by 5 bases, with 12 bases between them. The CDR3 protein is CSVEPTGRTEAFF. Written as DNA, the CDR3 is TGCAGCGTTGAACCGACGGGGAGGACTGAAGCTTTCTTT. Supplemented by reference TRBV29-1 and TRBJ1-1, the full variable domain reads SAVISQKPSRDICQRGTSLTIQCQVDSQVTMMFWYRQQPGQSLTLIATANQGSEATYESGFVIDKFPISRPNLTFSTLTVSNMSPEDSSIYLCSVEPTGRTEAFFGQGTRLTVV.

This clone was detected only a few times. The gene calls are TRBV5-1 and TRBJ2-7, with D possibly matching TRBD1 (5 bases). Per germline, CDR1 SGHRS and CDR2 YFSETQ. Trimming shortened V by 0 bases and J by 1 base, and 8 bases separated the two germline ends. This CDR3 contains 14 residues. For the CDR3, the DNA is TGCGCCAGCAGCTTGGTGGACACGTCCTACGAGCAGTACTTC. Translation: CASSLVDTSYEQYF.

This chain uses TRBV30 with TRBJ1-4; D gene uncertain. The length of the CDR3 is 14 residues. The germline V gene has CDR1 GTSNPN and CDR2 SVGIG (reference sequence). V lost 2 bases to trimming and J lost 7 bases, with 14 bases between them. The CDR3 is CAWSTSVGSEKLFF. In DNA form, the CDR3 reads TGTGCCTGGAGTACATCCGTTGGATCTGAAAAACTGTTTTTT.

V is TRBV5-1 and J is TRBJ2-7; D is undetermined. The germline V and J ends were trimmed by 1 base and 0 bases, with 8 bases remaining between them. The germline gives CDR1 SGHRS, CDR2 YFSETQ. This CDR3 is built from 14 residues. This CDR3 reads CASSLTGASYEQYF. For the CDR3, the DNA is TGCGCCAGCAGCTTGACCGGCGCCTCCTACGAGCAGTACTTC.

The V and J genes are TRBV29-1 and TRBJ2-2, with TRBD2 identical over 10 bases. Per germline, CDR1 SQVTM and CDR2 ANQGSEA. CDR3 length: 14 residues. The junction had 8 bases not matched to a gene; V was cut back by 6 bases and J by 7 bases. CDR3 nucleotides: TGCAGCGTGCGAACTAGCGGGACGTACGGGGAGCTGTTTTTT. It is translated as CSVRTSGTYGELFF.

This clone occurred a few times. The genes are TRBV29-1 and TRBJ2-3, with D tentatively TRBD1 or TRBD2 (5 bases each). The germline CDR1 and CDR2 sequences are SQVTM and ANQGSEA. Deletions cut 8 bases from V and 4 bases from J, with 10 bases between. This CDR3 is 11 amino acids long. CDR3 nucleotide sequence: TGCAGCCCCTCGGGGCCAGATACGCAGTATTTT. It is translated as CSPSGPDTQYF.

The chain links TRBV9 to TRBJ2-6; the D gene could be TRBD1 or TRBD2 (5 bases each). This CDR3 has 19 residues. Trimming pared 0 bases from V and 1 base from J, leaving 17 bases between. The germline V gene has CDR1 SGDLS and CDR2 YYNGEE. The CDR3 DNA is TGTGCCAGCAGCGTAGGGGTCCAGGGAGTAGGGTCTGGGGCCAACGTCCTGACTTTC. Encoded protein: CASSVGVQGVGSGANVLTF.

The V and J genes are TRBV29-1 and TRBJ2-3; the D is unclear. The CDR3 spans 12 residues. Deletions cut 4 bases from V and 4 bases from J, with 9 bases between. Germline CDR1 SQVTM, CDR2 ANQGSEA. CDR3 in amino acids: CSVGVSPDTQYF. The CDR3, as DNA: TGCAGCGTTGGGGTGTCTCCAGATACGCAGTATTTT.

A few counts support this clone. This chain joins TRBV30 and TRBJ1-5; perhaps TRBD1 as D (6 bases). This CDR3 spans 14 amino acids. The germline CDR1 and CDR2 sequences are GTSNPN and SVGIG (reference sequence). Trimming stripped 6 bases from V and 2 bases from J, with 14 bases between. The CDR3 coding sequence is TGTGCCTGCCGTAGGGCAGGGGGCAATCAGCCCCAGCATTTT. Its protein is CACRRAGGNQPQHF.

Concerning this clone: This sample also contains other DNA sequences that code for the same CDR3. The CDR3 loop reads CAWSLRGDQPQHF. CDR3 sequence (DNA): TGTGCCTGGAGCCTCCGGGGAGATCAGCCCCAGCATTTT. This chain joins TRBV30 and TRBJ1-5; D is uncertain. Per the germline V gene, CDR1 is GTSNPN and CDR2 is SVGIG (reference sequence). The CDR3 loop spans 13 amino acids. Trimming took off 3 bases at V and 5 bases at J, with 11 bases between the two ends.

CDR3 amino acids: CASRPSNGSPLHF. The DNA for the CDR3 is TGTGCCAGTAGGCCCTCAAATGGTTCACCCCTCCACTTT. The V gene is TRBV2, the J gene TRBJ1-6, with D hard to call. Looked up from germline, CDR1 is SNHLY and CDR2 is FYNNEI. The CDR3 is 13 amino acids. V lost 9 bases, J lost 9 bases, and 15 bases lay in between.

This rearrangement joins TRBV30 to TRBJ1-1, with D possibly being TRBD1 (6 bases). The germline V gene has CDR1 GTSNPN and CDR2 SVGIG (reference sequence). This CDR3 contains 13 residues. V was cut by 3 bases and J by 5 bases, with 13 bases left in between. CDR3 protein: CAWRGTGRTEAFF. CDR3 in DNA: TGTGCCTGGAGGGGTACAGGGCGGACTGAAGCTTTCTTT.

A word on this clone: The sample carries other DNA sequences with the same CDR3. The CDR3 DNA is TGTGCCAGCAGCTTACGGCTAGCAGCTTCCAATGAGCAGTTCTTC. It translates to CASSLRLAASNEQFF. This sequence joins TRBV7-3 and TRBJ2-1; D is possibly TRBD2 (5 bases). The length of the CDR3 is 15 residues. Trimming took off 2 bases at V and 6 bases at J, with 14 bases between the two ends. Per germline, CDR1 SGHTA and CDR2 FQGTGA.

The CDR3 is CASSATPGTGALYEQYF. DNA of the CDR3: TGTGCCAGCAGCGCGACCCCCGGGACAGGGGCCCTTTACGAGCAGTACTTC. The rearrangement uses TRBV9 and TRBJ2-7; 10 positions agree with TRBD1. V was pared by 3 bases and J by 4 bases, with 13 bases of the junction left unmatched. The CDR3 spans 17 residues. The V gene's germline CDR1 is SGDLS and CDR2 YYNGEE. Full variable domain (remainder filled in from reference TRBV9 and TRBJ2-7): DSGVTQTPKHLITATGQRVTLRCSPRSGDLSVYWYQQSLDQGLQFLIQYYNGEERAKGNILERFSAQQFPDLHSELNLSSLELGDSALYFCASSATPGTGALYEQYFGPGTRLTVT.

The chain is built from TRBV29-1 and TRBJ1-2; maybe TRBD1 (5 bases). V dropped 3 bases and J dropped 9 bases, with 11 bases sitting between them. The CDR3 runs 11 residues. CDR1 and CDR2 (germline): SQVTM, ANQGSEA. The CDR3, as DNA: TGCAGCGTTGAGTATCAGGGAAGCTACACCTTC. Translated: CSVEYQGSYTF.